This T cell receptor (beta chain) originates from a study of Graves' ophthalmopathy and Graves' hyperthyroidism. RNA transcripts were the template, and TCR beta CDR3 regions were amplified from them. An initial RT-PCR round employing HTBI primers preceded a second-round multiplex PCR. TCRdb re-called the multiplex PCR reads with MiXCR, one entry per CDR3 protein. In the table there are just over 600,000 distinct CDR3 sequences, approximately 22% of which are singletons. Findings of the study overall: Appearing in blood as well were most expanded thyroid clonotypes above 0.001 frequency.

This clonotype was detected many times. What it binds is unknown. Germline CDR1 SGHTA, CDR2 FQGTGA. The CDR3 loop spans 15 amino acids. With 1 base clipped from V and 0 bases from J, the junction kept 0 bases outside the gene matches. Serum thyroxine and TRAb, along with clinical symptoms, thyroid ultrasound and orbital computed tomography, were what diagnosis relied on. This receptor was obtained from a woman aged 18-29 years with stable Graves' hyperthyroidism. Some clones in this sample may be carry-over from other donors' samples. Sample: peripheral blood. V gene TRBV7-3 combines with J gene TRBJ1-3; 7 positions agree with TRBD1. As DNA, the CDR3 is TGTGCCAGCAGCTTAAGACAGGGCTCTGGAAACACCATATATTTT. This sequence encodes CASSLRQGSGNTIYF.